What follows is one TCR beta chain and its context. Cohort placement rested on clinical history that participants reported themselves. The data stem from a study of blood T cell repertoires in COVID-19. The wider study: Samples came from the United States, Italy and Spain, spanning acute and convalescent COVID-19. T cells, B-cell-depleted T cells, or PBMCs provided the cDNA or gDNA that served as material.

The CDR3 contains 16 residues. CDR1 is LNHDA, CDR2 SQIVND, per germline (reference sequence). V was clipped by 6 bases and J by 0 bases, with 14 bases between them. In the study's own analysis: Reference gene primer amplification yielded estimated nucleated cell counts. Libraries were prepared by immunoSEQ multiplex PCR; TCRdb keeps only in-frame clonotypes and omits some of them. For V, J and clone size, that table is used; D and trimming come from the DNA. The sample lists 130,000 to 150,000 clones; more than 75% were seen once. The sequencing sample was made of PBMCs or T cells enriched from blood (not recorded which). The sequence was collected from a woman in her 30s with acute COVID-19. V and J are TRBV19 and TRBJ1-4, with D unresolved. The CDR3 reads CASSPPWAATNEKLFF. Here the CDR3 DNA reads TGTGCCAGTAGCCCCCCCTGGGCAGCAACTAATGAAAAACTGTTTTTT.